This TCR beta chain was profiled in a study of shared clonotypes between healthy human individuals. Positive CCR7 selection of CD45RO-negative cells yielded the naive CD8 cells, and terminally differentiated effector memory CD45RA+ cells were excluded. Produced via immunoSEQ multiplex PCR; TCRdb's table is partial and in-frame only. The table records nearly 2 million clones, approximately 94% of them present only once. The source material was naive CD8+ T cells sorted from blood. This TCR came from a man younger than 35 in good health.

The chain's CDR3 is CASSLGPGEPLAYEQYF. Written as DNA, the CDR3 is TGTGCCAGCAGCTTGGGGCCAGGGGAACCCCTGGCGTACGAGCAGTACTTC. The genes are TRBV5-6 and TRBJ2-7; maybe TRBD1 (6 bases). The CDR3 runs 17 residues. The germline CDR1 and CDR2 sequences are SGHDT and YYEEEE. The germline V and J ends were trimmed by 0 bases and 4 bases, with 20 bases remaining between them.